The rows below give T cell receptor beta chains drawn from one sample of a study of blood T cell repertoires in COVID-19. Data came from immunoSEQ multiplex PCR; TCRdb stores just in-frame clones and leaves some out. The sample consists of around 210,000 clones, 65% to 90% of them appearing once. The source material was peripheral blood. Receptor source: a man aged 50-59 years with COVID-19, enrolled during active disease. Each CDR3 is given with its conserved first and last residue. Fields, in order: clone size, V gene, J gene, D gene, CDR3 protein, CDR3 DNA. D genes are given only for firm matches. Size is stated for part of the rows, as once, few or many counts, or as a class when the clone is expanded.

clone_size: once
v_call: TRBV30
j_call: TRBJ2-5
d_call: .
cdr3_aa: CAWSVGGSLETQYF
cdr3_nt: TGTGCCTGGAGTGTCGGCGGCAGTTTAGAGACCCAGTACTTC

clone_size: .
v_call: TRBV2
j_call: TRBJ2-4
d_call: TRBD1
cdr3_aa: CASREGQLAKNIQYF
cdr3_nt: TGTGCCAGCAGAGAGGGACAGTTAGCCAAAAACATTCAGTACTTC

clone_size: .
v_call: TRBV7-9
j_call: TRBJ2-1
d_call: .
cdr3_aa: CASSLVRDIGNEQFF
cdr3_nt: TGTGCCAGCAGCTTAGTCCGGGACATCGGGAATGAGCAGTTCTTC

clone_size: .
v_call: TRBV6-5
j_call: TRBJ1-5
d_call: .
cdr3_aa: CASRATDRVNQPQHF
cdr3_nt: TGTGCCAGCAGGGCGACGGACAGAGTTAATCAGCCCCAGCATTTT

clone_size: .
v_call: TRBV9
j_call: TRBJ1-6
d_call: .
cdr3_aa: CASSVVGSLNSPLHF
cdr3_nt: TGTGCCAGCAGCGTGGTCGGGTCACTTAATTCACCCCTCCACTTT

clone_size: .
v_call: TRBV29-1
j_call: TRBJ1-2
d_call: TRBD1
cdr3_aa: CSVDPPGQVYGYTF
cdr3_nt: TGCAGCGTTGATCCACCGGGACAGGTCTATGGCTACACCTTC

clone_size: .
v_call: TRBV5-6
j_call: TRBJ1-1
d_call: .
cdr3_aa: CASSLSQMNTEAFF
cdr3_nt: TGTGCCAGCAGCTTAAGTCAGATGAACACTGAAGCTTTCTTT

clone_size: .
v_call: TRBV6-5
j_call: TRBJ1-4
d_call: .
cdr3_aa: CASSSPQEKLFF
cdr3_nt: TGTGCCAGCAGTTCGCCCCAGGAAAAACTGTTTTTT

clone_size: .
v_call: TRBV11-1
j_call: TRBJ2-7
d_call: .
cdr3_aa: CASSFWGDFEQYF
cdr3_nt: TGTGCCAGCAGCTTTTGGGGCGATTTCGAGCAGTACTTC

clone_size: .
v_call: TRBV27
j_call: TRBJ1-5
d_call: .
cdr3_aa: CASSFAGTQPQHF
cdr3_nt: TGTGCCAGCAGTTTTGCGGGCACTCAGCCCCAGCATTTT

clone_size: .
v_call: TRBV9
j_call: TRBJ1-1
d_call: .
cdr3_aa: CASSVGDSMNTEAFF
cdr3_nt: TGTGCCAGCAGCGTAGGAGATTCCATGAACACTGAAGCTTTCTTT

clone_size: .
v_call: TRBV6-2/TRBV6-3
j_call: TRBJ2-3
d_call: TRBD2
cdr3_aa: CASSYGLAGGLPTDTQYF
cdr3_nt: TGTGCCAGCAGTTACGGGCTAGCGGGGGGGCTACCCACAGATACGCAGTATTTT

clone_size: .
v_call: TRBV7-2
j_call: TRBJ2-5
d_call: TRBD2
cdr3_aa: CASSSTSGTETQYF
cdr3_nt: TGTGCCAGCAGCTCGACTAGCGGAACAGAGACCCAGTACTTC